These 13 T cell receptor beta chains came from one sample sequenced in a study of long-term antiretroviral therapy in people with HIV. Researchers report immunoSEQ v3.0 was run at survey level. Profiled with immunoSEQ multiplex PCR; TCRdb holds only in-frame clones, not every one. The sample contains roughly 16,000 clones, 70% to 90% of which appear only once. This material consisted of unsorted PBMCs, taken 0.3 years after starting antiretroviral therapy. Source of these receptors: a man younger than 35 with HIV.

V usage is TRBV10-3 and J usage is TRBJ2-5; maybe TRBD2 (5 bases). The germline gives CDR1 ENHRY, CDR2 SYGVKD. The CDR3 length is 13 residues. V lost 6 bases, J lost 5 bases, and 13 bases lay in between. The CDR3 sequence: CAISAREGETQYF. The DNA of the CDR3 is TGTGCCATCAGCGCCCGGGAAGGCGAGACCCAGTACTTC.

The chain uses TRBV6-4 and TRBJ2-6; D not certain. V lost 0 bases and J lost 0, with 6 bases in between. In germline, CDR1 is MRHNA, CDR2 SNTAGT. This CDR3 has 16 amino acids. CDR3: CASSDSGSSGANVLTF. The CDR3 DNA is TGTGCCAGCAGTGACTCGGGATCCTCTGGGGCCAACGTCCTGACTTTC.

Comment on this clone: One end of the junction does not line up with germline, which may come from a read error. The V and J genes are TRBV7-7 and TRBJ2-1, with D perhaps matching TRBD1 (6 bases). Germline assignment: CDR1 SSHAT and CDR2 FNYEAQ (reference sequence). The CDR3 covers 13 residues. CDR3 nucleotide sequence: TGTGCTAGCAGCCCCGGGACAAGGAATGAGCAGTTCTTC. As protein: CASSPGTRNEQFF.

The rearrangement links TRBV6-5 to TRBJ1-2; TRBD1 aligns across 7 bases. After removal of 6 bases from V and 8 bases from J, the junction contained 3 bases not matched to a gene. The CDR3 runs to 11 residues. The V gene's germline CDR1 is MNHEY and CDR2 SVGAGI. The CDR3 nucleotides are TGTGCCAGCAGGGCAGGGGGAGGCTACACCTTC. Translating gives CASRAGGGYTF.

CDR3 amino acids: CASTVLSNQPQHF. The CDR3 coding sequence is TGTGCCAGCACCGTACTTAGCAATCAGCCCCAGCATTTT. This chain joins TRBV2 and TRBJ1-5; D unresolved. The germline gives CDR1 SNHLY, CDR2 FYNNEI. V gave up 7 bases and J gave up 0 bases, with 7 bases separating them. This CDR3 is 13 amino acids long.

The chain links TRBV2 to TRBJ1-2, with 7 bases fitting TRBD1. The CDR3 has 12 amino acids. Germline V gene sequence: CDR1 SNHLY, CDR2 FYNNEI. Germline trimming cut 4 bases from V and 8 bases from J; bases unmatched to any gene: 4. The CDR3 region has the DNA TGTGCCAGCAGTGGACAGGGACGGGGCTACACCTTC. Protein: CASSGQGRGYTF.

The chain is built from TRBV5-5 and TRBJ1-2; D might be TRBD1 (5 bases). Germline CDR1 is SGHKS and CDR2 is YYEKEE (reference sequence). The CDR3 sequence is 14 residues long. The germline V and J ends were trimmed by 0 bases and 5 bases, with 11 bases remaining between them. CDR3 sequence (DNA): TGTGCCAGCAGCTTGGAACAGGCCTATTATGGCTACACCTTC. Translating it yields CASSLEQAYYGYTF.

The rearrangement uses TRBV5-1 and TRBJ1-2, with no clear D. Trimming took off 0 bases at V and 6 bases at J, with 15 bases between the two ends. The V gene's germline CDR1 is SGHRS and CDR2 YFSETQ. The CDR3 extends over 15 amino acids. The CDR3 bases are TGCGCCAGCAGCTTGGCCTTCTACGGTTCGGATGGCTACACCTTC. It translates to CASSLAFYGSDGYTF.

The CDR3 sequence is CASSRTNMDRGPGTEAFF. CDR3 in DNA: TGCGCCAGCAGCCGAACGAACATGGACAGGGGCCCAGGCACTGAAGCTTTCTTT. The rearrangement joins TRBV4-1 to TRBJ1-1; 9 nucleotides align to TRBD1. The J segment lost 4 bases and the V segment lost 4 bases, leaving 16 bases of the junction unmatched. The germline gives CDR1 MGHRA, CDR2 YSYEKL. This CDR3 has 18 amino acids.

The chain recombines TRBV7-3 with TRBJ2-5; possible D gene TRBD2, 7 bases. The CDR3 has 14 residues. V was shortened by 0 bases and J by 6 bases, with 11 bases between the two germline ends. CDR1 is SGHTA and CDR2 is FQGTGA in the germline V gene. The CDR3 sequence: CASSLTGGGQTQYF. CDR3 nucleotides: TGTGCCAGCAGCTTAACGGGGGGGGGCCAGACCCAGTACTTC. The complete variable domain, with remaining parts taken from reference TRBV7-3 and TRBJ2-5, reads GAGVSQTPSNKVTEKGKYVELRCDPISGHTALYWYRQSLGQGPEFLIYFQGTGAADDSGLPNDRFFAVRPEGSVSTLKIQRTERGDSAVYLCASSLTGGGQTQYFGPGTRLLVL.

J is TRBJ1-1 and V is TRBV7-9; D gene unclear. CDR1 and CDR2 (germline): SEHNR, FQNEAQ (reference sequence). Trimming pared 4 bases from V and 7 bases from J, leaving 16 bases between. The CDR3 has 14 residues. This CDR3 is CASSSGSEGLEAFF. The DNA for the CDR3 is TGTGCCAGCAGCTCGGGGTCGGAAGGTCTTGAAGCTTTCTTT.

The chain uses TRBV4-1 and TRBJ2-2; 9 bases map to TRBD2. V was pared by 4 bases and J by 4 bases, with 4 bases of the junction left unmatched. Per the germline V gene, CDR1 is MGHRA and CDR2 is YSYEKL. This CDR3 comprises 15 residues. The CDR3 reads CASSRAGGITGELFF. In DNA, the CDR3 is TGCGCCAGCAGCCGAGCGGGGGGTATCACCGGGGAGCTGTTTTTT.

This chain uses TRBV18 with TRBJ2-5, with 11 bases lining up with TRBD2. V shed 3 bases, J shed 4 bases, and the junction held 4 bases outside the gene matches. The germline gives CDR1 KGHSH, CDR2 LQKENI. The CDR3 contains 15 residues. CDR3 bases: TGTGCCAGCTCACCTAGGGGACTAGCGGTAGAGACCCAGTACTTC. Encoded protein: CASSPRGLAVETQYF.